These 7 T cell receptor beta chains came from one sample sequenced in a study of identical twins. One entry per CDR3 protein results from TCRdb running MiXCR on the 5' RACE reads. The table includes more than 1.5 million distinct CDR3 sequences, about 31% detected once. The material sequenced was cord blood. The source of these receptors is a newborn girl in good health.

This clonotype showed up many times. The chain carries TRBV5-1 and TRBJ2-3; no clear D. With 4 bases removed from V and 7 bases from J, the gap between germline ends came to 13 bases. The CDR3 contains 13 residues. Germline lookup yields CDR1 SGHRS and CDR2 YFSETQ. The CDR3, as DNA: TGCGCCAGCAGCCCCGCTCCCACCAATACGCAGTATTTT. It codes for CASSPAPTNTQYF.

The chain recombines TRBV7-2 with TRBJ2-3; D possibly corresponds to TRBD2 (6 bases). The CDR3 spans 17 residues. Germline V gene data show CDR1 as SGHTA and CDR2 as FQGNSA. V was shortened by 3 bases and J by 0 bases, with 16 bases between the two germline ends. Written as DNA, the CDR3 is TGTGCCAGCAGCTTGATTAGCGGAGTCCCTAGCACAGATACGCAGTATTTT. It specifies CASSLISGVPSTDTQYF. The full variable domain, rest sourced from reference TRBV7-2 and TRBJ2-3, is GAGVSQSPSNKVTEKGKDVELRCDPISGHTALYWYRQSLGQGLEFLIYFQGNSAPDKSGLPSDRFSAERTGGSVSTLTIQRTQQEDSAVYLCASSLISGVPSTDTQYFGPGTRLTVL.

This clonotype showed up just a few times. The CDR3 sequence: CASTSGGREQYF. The CDR3 nucleotides read TGTGCCAGCACTTCGGGGGGGCGTGAGCAGTACTTC. J is TRBJ2-5 and V is TRBV6-6, with TRBD2 matching over 8 bases. The CDR3 is 12 residues long. Germline loops: CDR1 MNHNY, CDR2 SVGAGI (reference sequence). After removal of 7 bases from V and 11 bases from J, the junction contained 9 bases not matched to a gene.

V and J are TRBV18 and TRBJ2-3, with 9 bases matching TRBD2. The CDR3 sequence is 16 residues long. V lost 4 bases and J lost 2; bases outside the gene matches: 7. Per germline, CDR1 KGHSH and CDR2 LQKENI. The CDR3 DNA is TGTGCCAGCTCACAACTAGCGGGTTCCTTCACAGATACGCAGTATTTT. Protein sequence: CASSQLAGSFTDTQYF.

The CDR3 spells CASSPGTSGGKNEQFF. As DNA, the CDR3 is TGTGCCAGCAGCCCCGGGACTAGCGGGGGGAAAAATGAGCAGTTCTTC. The gene calls are TRBV4-2 and TRBJ2-1, with 15 bases identical to TRBD2. This CDR3 contains 16 residues. After removal of 4 bases from V and 7 bases from J, the junction contained 5 bases not matched to a gene. Germline CDR1 LGHNA, CDR2 YNFKEQ.

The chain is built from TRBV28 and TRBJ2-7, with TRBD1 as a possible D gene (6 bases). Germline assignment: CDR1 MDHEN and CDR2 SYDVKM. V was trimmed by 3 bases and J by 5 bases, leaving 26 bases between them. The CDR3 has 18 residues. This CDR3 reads CASSLGILSGDVLDEQYF. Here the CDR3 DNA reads TGTGCCAGCAGTTTGGGCATCCTCTCAGGGGACGTGCTTGACGAGCAGTACTTC.

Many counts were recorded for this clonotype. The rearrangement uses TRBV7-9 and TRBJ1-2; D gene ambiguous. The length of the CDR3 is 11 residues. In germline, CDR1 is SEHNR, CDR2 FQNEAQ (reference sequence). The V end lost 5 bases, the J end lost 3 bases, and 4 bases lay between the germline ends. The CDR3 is CASSPDYGYTF. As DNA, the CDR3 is TGTGCCAGCAGCCCGGACTATGGCTACACCTTC.